Below are 27 T cell receptor beta chains sequenced from a single sample in a study of cytomegalovirus exposure and HLA in healthy donors. Primers included in the PCR were 60 Vbeta and 13 Jbeta primers. The table came from immunoSEQ multiplex PCR; TCRdb's copy has only in-frame clones and leaves some out. Of 110,000 to 150,000 clones listed, about two thirds are singletons. Sequenced: PBMCs. The receptors were sampled from a woman in her sixties or seventies in good health and CMV-seropositive.

As to this clone: The sample has other DNA sequences that encode this CDR3 too. This rearrangement joins TRBV29-1 to TRBJ2-7; the D gene is possibly TRBD2 (6 bases). The CDR3 is 12 amino acids. Germline-derived CDR1 and CDR2 are SQVTM and ANQGSEA. V shed 4 bases and J shed 7 bases, with 14 bases lying between them. The CDR3 sequence: CSVVEGSREQYF. The CDR3 DNA follows: TGCAGCGTTGTGGAGGGGTCTCGGGAGCAGTACTTC.

The chain is built from TRBV11-2 and TRBJ2-7; TRBD2 might be the D (5 bases). Trimming took 2 bases from V and 5 from J, leaving 16 bases between them. The CDR3 is 15 residues long. Germline CDR1 SGHAT, CDR2 FQNNGV. The CDR3 loop reads CASSLTTGKGHEQYF. DNA for the CDR3: TGTGCCAGCAGCTTAACGACGGGAAAAGGGCACGAGCAGTACTTC.

The chain carries TRBV2 and TRBJ2-1; TRBD1 aligns across 9 bases. CDR3 length: 15 residues. Germline V gives CDR1 SNHLY, CDR2 FYNNEI. The junction had 7 bases not matched to a gene; V was cut back by 4 bases and J by 6 bases. The CDR3 protein is CASSGQGQGINEQFF. The DNA of the CDR3 is TGTGCCAGCAGTGGGCAGGGACAGGGAATCAATGAGCAGTTCTTC.

V is TRBV7-9 and J is TRBJ1-5; weak D call: TRBD1 (5 bases). The V gene lost 7 bases and the J gene lost 4 bases, with 14 bases spanning the gap. Germline V gene lookup returns CDR1 SEHNR and CDR2 FQNEAQ (reference sequence). CDR3 length: 14 amino acids. Here the CDR3 reads CASTPGQANQPQHF. CDR3 bases: TGTGCCAGCACCCCAGGGCAGGCGAATCAGCCCCAGCATTTT.

The CDR3 is CAISGSGRALVSDTQYF. In DNA, the CDR3 is TGTGCCATCAGTGGAAGCGGGAGGGCCTTGGTCTCAGATACGCAGTATTTT. This sequence joins TRBV10-3 and TRBJ2-3; 10 nucleotides line up with TRBD2. With 4 bases clipped from V and 4 bases from J, the junction kept 11 bases outside the gene matches. The CDR3 is 17 amino acids. Germline lookup yields CDR1 ENHRY and CDR2 SYGVKD.

The CDR3 DNA reads as TGTGCCAGCACCCTCTTACCAGGATTATCTAACTATGGCTACACCTTC. Its protein product is CASTLLPGLSNYGYTF. The V and J genes are TRBV28 and TRBJ1-2; no clear D gene. V was shortened by 7 bases and J by 0 bases, with 18 bases between the two germline ends. Per the germline V gene, CDR1 is MDHEN and CDR2 is SYDVKM. This CDR3 comprises 16 residues.

V gene TRBV2 combines with J gene TRBJ2-1; D might be TRBD2 (5 bases). Germline CDR1 and CDR2: SNHLY and FYNNEI. CDR3 length equals 13 residues. Trimming removed 7 bases at V and 4 bases at J, with 11 bases between. CDR3 region: CASKGSEYNEQFF. The CDR3 DNA sequence: TGTGCCAGCAAAGGTAGCGAGTACAATGAGCAGTTCTTC.

This clone was recorded a few times. The V gene is TRBV30, the J gene TRBJ2-5; 11 bases are shared with TRBD2. The CDR3 totals 17 residues. The V segment lost 0 bases and the J segment 7 bases; nucleotides outside the gene matches: 13. CDR1 is GTSNPN and CDR2 is SVGIG in the germline V gene (reference sequence). The CDR3: CAWSVGTSGLEGGTQYF. Here the CDR3 DNA reads TGTGCCTGGAGTGTTGGGACTAGCGGACTCGAGGGGGGGACCCAGTACTTC.

The sample holds a few counts of this clone. The chain links TRBV25-1 to TRBJ1-1, with 9 bases aligning to TRBD1. The CDR3 is 14 residues long. Per germline, CDR1 MGHDK and CDR2 SYGVNS. The junction had 2 bases not matched to a gene; V was cut back by 5 bases and J by 1 base. The CDR3 loop is CASSKTGGNTEAFF. In DNA, the CDR3 is TGTGCCAGCAGTAAGACAGGGGGGAACACTGAAGCTTTCTTT. Full variable domain (outside the CDR3, taken from reference TRBV25-1 and TRBJ1-1): EADIYQTPRYLVIGTGKKITLECSQTMGHDKMYWYQQDPGMELHLIHYSYGVNSTEKGDLSSESTVSRIRTEHFPLTLESARPSHTSQYLCASSKTGGNTEAFFGQGTRLTVV.

The chain carries TRBV19 and TRBJ2-6; 9 positions agree with TRBD1. J was trimmed by 0 bases and V by 3 bases; bases with no gene match: 9. Germline V gene sequence: CDR1 LNHDA, CDR2 SQIVND (reference sequence). CDR3 length: 19 residues. The CDR3: CASSMSTGTGFSGANVLTF. The CDR3 DNA sequence: TGTGCCAGTAGTATGTCTACCGGGACAGGGTTCTCTGGGGCCAACGTCCTGACTTTC.

The chain couples TRBV11-2 to TRBJ2-5; 8 nucleotides align to TRBD2. V shed 0 bases, J shed 8 bases, and the junction held 8 bases outside the gene matches. The CDR3 consists of 15 residues. CDR1 SGHAT and CDR2 FQNNGV come from the germline V gene. CDR3 bases: TGTGCCAGCAGCTTAGATCGGGGGGGCTCGGGCACCCAGTACTTC. This gives the protein CASSLDRGGSGTQYF. The full variable domain, rest sourced from reference TRBV11-2 and TRBJ2-5, is EAGVAQSPRYKIIEKRQSVAFWCNPISGHATLYWYQQILGQGPKLLIQFQNNGVVDDSQLPKDRFSAERLKGVDSTLKIQPAKLEDSAVYLCASSLDRGGSGTQYFGPGTRLLVL.

The rearrangement links TRBV6-6 to TRBJ2-7, with a tentative D call TRBD2 (5 bases). V was cut by 0 bases and J by 3 bases, with 12 bases left in between. CDR3 size: 15 residues. From germline, CDR1 is MNHNY and CDR2 SVGAGI (reference sequence). The CDR3 protein is CASSYSRAEYYEQYF. The CDR3 nucleotides read TGTGCCAGCAGTTACTCGAGGGCGGAATACTACGAGCAGTACTTC.

V is TRBV19 and J is TRBJ2-5, with TRBD2 matching over 8 bases. V dropped 4 bases and J dropped 4; count of bases not matched to a gene: 14. This CDR3 is 17 amino acids long. From germline, CDR1 is LNHDA and CDR2 SQIVND (reference sequence). This chain's CDR3 is CASSKVAGNLGGETQYF. The CDR3 DNA sequence: TGTGCCAGTAGTAAGGTAGCGGGAAACCTGGGGGGAGAGACCCAGTACTTC.

This chain links TRBV5-1 with TRBJ1-1; D call uncertain. Germline values: CDR1 SGHRS, CDR2 YFSETQ. The V gene lost 0 bases and the J gene lost 2 bases, with 11 bases spanning the gap. The CDR3 is made up of 15 amino acids. DNA for the CDR3: TGCGCCAGCAGCTTGGTCCCAGGTACTAACACTGAAGCTTTCTTT. Its translation is CASSLVPGTNTEAFF. Full variable domain (missing parts from reference TRBV5-1 and TRBJ1-1): KAGVTQTPRYLIKTRGQQVTLSCSPISGHRSVSWYQQTPGQGLQFLFEYFSETQRNKGNFPGRFSGRQFSNSRSEMNVSTLELGDSALYLCASSLVPGTNTEAFFGQGTRLTVV.

In DNA form, the CDR3 reads TGCAGCGTTGTAACAGAACTCGCGAACACCGGGGAGCTGTTTTTT. Its protein is CSVVTELANTGELFF. The chain has TRBV29-1 and TRBJ2-2; D gene unclear. Germline V gene lookup returns CDR1 SQVTM and CDR2 ANQGSEA. The CDR3 loop spans 15 amino acids. V lost 4 bases, J lost 0 bases, and 12 bases lay in between.

This chain joins TRBV28 and TRBJ2-1, with 7 bases matching TRBD1. The CDR3 length is 16 residues. V lost 7 bases to trimming and J lost 0 bases; unmatched junction nucleotides: 9. CDR1 MDHEN and CDR2 SYDVKM come from the germline V gene. The CDR3, as DNA: TGTGCCAGCACCCCTGACAGGGCGAGCTCCTACAATGAGCAGTTCTTC. Its protein product is CASTPDRASSYNEQFF.

Here the CDR3 DNA reads TGTGCCAGCAGCTTCTTTGGAGGAGGCACTGAAGCTTTCTTT. Translated, it gives CASSFFGGGTEAFF. The chain combines TRBV11-2 with TRBJ1-1; no reliable D call. CDR1 is SGHAT, CDR2 FQNNGV, per germline. V lost 3 bases, J lost 4 bases, and 12 bases lay in between. CDR3 length: 14 amino acids.

This clone appeared a few times. In nucleotides, the CDR3 is TGTGCCAGTAGGCCAAGAGCCTCACCTGAGCAGTTCTTC. Translating it yields CASRPRASPEQFF. V gene TRBV19 combines with J gene TRBJ2-1, with D unresolved. The V gene's germline CDR1 is LNHDA and CDR2 SQIVND (reference sequence). Deletions cut 6 bases from V and 9 bases from J, with 15 bases between. The length of the CDR3 is 13 residues.

This chain uses TRBV10-3 with TRBJ2-1; 7 bases agree with TRBD2. Germline V gene lookup returns CDR1 ENHRY and CDR2 SYGVKD. After removal of 9 bases from V and 5 bases from J, the junction contained 4 bases not matched to a gene. This CDR3 comprises 12 residues. The CDR3: CAMGGSNNEQFF. CDR3 DNA: TGTGCCATGGGGGGGAGTAACAATGAGCAGTTCTTC.

V usage is TRBV6-1 and J usage is TRBJ1-1; no firm D call. V was clipped by 0 bases and J by 3 bases, with 11 bases between them. The CDR3 consists of 15 residues. Germline V lookup: CDR1 MNHNS, CDR2 SASEGT. The DNA for the CDR3 is TGTGCCAGCAGTGAAGCTTGGGCCGGATACACTGAAGCTTTCTTT. The encoded protein is CASSEAWAGYTEAFF.

This chain uses TRBV5-1 with TRBJ1-2; D not certain. Trimming shortened V by 2 bases and J by 8 bases, and 10 bases separated the two germline ends. CDR3 length: 12 residues. Germline CDR1 and CDR2: SGHRS and YFSETQ. Here the CDR3 DNA reads TGCGCCAGCAGCTTTGGAGGGAAAGGCTACACCTTC. The encoded protein is CASSFGGKGYTF.

The chain recombines TRBV20-1 with TRBJ1-1, with no clear D. Looked up from germline, CDR1 is DFQATT and CDR2 is SNEGSKA (reference sequence). The V end lost 7 bases, the J end lost 8 bases, and 14 bases lay between the germline ends. The CDR3 is 11 amino acids. The CDR3 bases are TGCAGTGTTCCAGACACTCCCGAAGCTTTCTTT. It specifies CSVPDTPEAFF.

The chain uses TRBV14 and TRBJ1-2, with TRBD1 matching over 8 bases. J gave up 6 bases and V 1 base, and 10 bases lay outside the gene matches. CDR1 is SGHDN and CDR2 is FVKESK in the germline V gene. CDR3 length: 16 residues. In nucleotides, the CDR3 is TGTGCCAGCAGCCAAGTGCCAGGGGGCATCTACGATGGCTACACCTTC. It translates to CASSQVPGGIYDGYTF.

This clone was observed a few times. J is TRBJ1-1 and V is TRBV19; maybe TRBD1 (5 bases). Trimming shortened V by 7 bases and J by 2 bases, and 17 bases separated the two germline ends. The CDR3 extends over 15 amino acids. The V gene's germline CDR1 is LNHDA and CDR2 SQIVND (reference sequence). The CDR3 is CASTPGGSFNTEAFF. The CDR3 nucleotides read TGTGCCAGTACCCCCGGGGGGAGCTTTAACACTGAAGCTTTCTTT.

This chain joins TRBV7-2 and TRBJ2-1; 14 nucleotides match TRBD2. The germline V gene has CDR1 SGHTA and CDR2 FQGNSA. This CDR3 region has 16 residues. The J segment lost 7 bases and the V segment lost 5 bases, leaving 7 bases of the junction unmatched. CDR3 nucleotides: TGTGCCAGCAGCCCGAGACTAGCGGGAGGGAGGAATGAGCAGTTCTTC. It specifies CASSPRLAGGRNEQFF.

The rearrangement links TRBV28 to TRBJ2-2; 7 bases agree with TRBD1. CDR3 length equals 16 residues. Per the germline V gene, CDR1 is MDHEN and CDR2 is SYDVKM. Trimming at V came to 6 bases and at J to 3 bases, leaving 10 bases not matched to a gene. The CDR3 protein is CASSPIDRVHTGELFF. CDR3 bases: TGTGCCAGCAGCCCTATCGACAGGGTTCACACCGGGGAGCTGTTTTTT.

J is TRBJ1-1 and V is TRBV2; D unclear. Trimming left V 6 bases short and J 5 bases short, with 10 bases between. The CDR3 is 12 amino acids. The germline V gene has CDR1 SNHLY and CDR2 FYNNEI. The DNA of the CDR3 is TGTGCCAGCAGCGTAACGGGGACTGAAGCTTTCTTT. Protein product: CASSVTGTEAFF.